A single sample is the source of the 20 T cell receptor beta chains below, sequenced in a study of cytomegalovirus exposure and HLA in healthy donors. The primer mix had 60 Vbeta and 13 Jbeta primers. Profiling relied on immunoSEQ multiplex PCR, and the TCRdb table lists in-frame clones only, not all of them. The sample has roughly 180,000 clones, over 80% seen once. Material for sequencing was PBMCs. Receptors were obtained from a girl aged 10 to 17 in good health and CMV-seropositive.

This chain joins TRBV18 and TRBJ1-1; D unresolved. Germline V gene lookup returns CDR1 KGHSH and CDR2 LQKENI. V was cut by 5 bases and J by 3 bases, with 7 bases left in between. This CDR3 has 12 residues. The CDR3 DNA is TGTGCCAGCTCAAACTTGGACACTGAAGCTTTCTTT. It specifies CASSNLDTEAFF.

V and J are TRBV5-1 and TRBJ2-3, with no clear D. With 3 bases removed from V and 0 bases from J, the gap between germline ends came to 5 bases. CDR3 length equals 13 residues. Germline values: CDR1 SGHRS, CDR2 YFSETQ. CDR3 loop: CASSSHSTDTQYF. CDR3 coding DNA: TGCGCCAGCAGCTCCCATAGCACAGATACGCAGTATTTT. Full variable domain (missing parts from reference TRBV5-1 and TRBJ2-3): KAGVTQTPRYLIKTRGQQVTLSCSPISGHRSVSWYQQTPGQGLQFLFEYFSETQRNKGNFPGRFSGRQFSNSRSEMNVSTLELGDSALYLCASSSHSTDTQYFGPGTRLTVL.

This clone was detected only a few times. The V call is TRBV18, the J call TRBJ1-2; 8 bases map to TRBD1. V shed 4 bases and J 0 bases; nucleotides not matched to a gene: 4. This CDR3 is 15 amino acids long. The germline V gene encodes CDR1 KGHSH and CDR2 LQKENI. The CDR3 region has the DNA TGTGCCAGCTCACAGCAGGGGGCGGCTAACTATGGCTACACCTTC. Its translation: CASSQQGAANYGYTF.

This clone was counted once. The chain has TRBV29-1 and TRBJ2-1, with 9 bases fitting TRBD2. Per the germline V gene, CDR1 is SQVTM and CDR2 is ANQGSEA. There are 16 residues in the CDR3. Trimming removed 6 bases from V and 4 bases from J; junction bases left unmatched: 13. CDR3 region: CSVGSVREGVYNEQFF. The CDR3 DNA reads as TGCAGCGTGGGTTCCGTGCGGGAGGGAGTATACAATGAGCAGTTCTTC.

The gene calls are TRBV19 and TRBJ1-2; 10 bases agree with TRBD1. Trimming took 6 bases from V and 4 from J; bases not matched to a gene: 8. Germline V gene sequence: CDR1 LNHDA, CDR2 SQIVND (reference sequence). The length of the CDR3 is 15 residues. Here the CDR3 reads CASRPPGQGSYGYTF. DNA for the CDR3: TGTGCCAGTAGGCCCCCGGGACAGGGGAGCTATGGCTACACCTTC.

This clone was found a few times. CDR3 residues: CASSPDSENTEAFF. CDR3 sequence (DNA): TGTGCCAGCAGCCCTGACAGCGAAAACACTGAAGCTTTCTTT. This chain connects TRBV5-6 to TRBJ1-1, with a possible D match to TRBD1 (5 bases). CDR3 length: 14 amino acids. Trimming took 4 bases from V and 2 from J, leaving 12 bases between them. Per germline, CDR1 SGHDT and CDR2 YYEEEE.

This clone was seen a few times. CDR3 protein: CASSIDRGQGADEAFF. For the CDR3, the DNA is TGTGCCAGTAGTATAGATCGGGGACAGGGGGCCGATGAAGCTTTCTTT. The chain employs TRBV19 and TRBJ1-1; 12 bases are shared with TRBD1. Germline V CDR1 and CDR2: LNHDA, SQIVND (reference sequence). This CDR3 contains 16 residues. Losses at the gene ends were 0 bases for V and 7 bases for J; bases not matched to a gene: 6.

J is TRBJ2-1 and V is TRBV5-4, with D perhaps matching TRBD1 (6 bases). In germline, CDR1 is SGHNT, CDR2 YYREEE (reference sequence). This CDR3 contains 14 residues. V was trimmed by 3 bases and J by 1 base, leaving 8 bases between them. The CDR3 spells CASSWGTSYNEQFF. Here the CDR3 DNA reads TGTGCCAGCAGCTGGGGGACATCCTACAATGAGCAGTTCTTC. Full variable domain (remainder filled in from reference TRBV5-4 and TRBJ2-1): ETGVTQSPTHLIKTRGQQVTLRCSSQSGHNTVSWYQQALGQGPQFIFQYYREEENGRGNFPPRFSGLQFPNYSSELNVNALELDDSALYLCASSWGTSYNEQFFGPGTRLTVL.

The rearrangement joins TRBV27 to TRBJ2-3; maybe TRBD1 (8 bases). The V gene's germline CDR1 is MNHEY and CDR2 SMNVEV (reference sequence). The ends were cut back, 5 bases at V and 7 bases at J, with 22 bases in the middle. The CDR3 is 16 amino acids. CDR3 bases: TGTGCCAGCAGTCCTCTGGGGGGGACAGGCGGTTATACGCAGTATTTT. Protein: CASSPLGGTGGYTQYF.

This chain links TRBV18 with TRBJ2-2, with 7 bases that match TRBD2. V shed 0 bases and J 4 bases; nucleotides not matched to a gene: 11. This CDR3 has 18 residues. From germline, CDR1 is KGHSH and CDR2 LQKENI. The CDR3 loop reads CASSPPWSSGGSTGELFF. The CDR3 bases are TGTGCCAGCTCACCACCCTGGTCTAGCGGCGGAAGCACCGGGGAGCTGTTTTTT.

This chain uses TRBV2 with TRBJ2-7; the match to TRBD2 covers 12 bases. V lost 8 bases, J lost 3 bases, and 2 bases stayed unmatched. Germline loops: CDR1 SNHLY, CDR2 FYNNEI. The CDR3 consists of 13 residues. The CDR3 spells CASGLAGYYEQYF. In DNA, the CDR3 is TGTGCCAGCGGACTAGCGGGATACTACGAGCAGTACTTC.

The rearrangement joins TRBV4-2 to TRBJ1-1; 9 nucleotides align to TRBD1. The CDR3 extends over 18 amino acids. CDR1 is LGHNA, CDR2 YNFKEQ, per germline. Trimming took 4 bases from V and 4 from J; bases not matched to a gene: 16. Here the CDR3 DNA reads TGTGCCAGCAGCCGAGTCGGACAGGGGATGAAGTACGTCACTGAAGCTTTCTTT. Protein sequence: CASSRVGQGMKYVTEAFF.

The V gene is TRBV5-6, the J gene TRBJ1-5, with a possible D match to TRBD1 (6 bases). CDR1 and CDR2 (germline): SGHDT, YYEEEE. There are 19 residues in the CDR3. The V end was cut by 4 bases, the J end by 0 bases, with 23 bases between. The CDR3 loop reads CASSQGGVTGRHSNQPQHF. For the CDR3, the DNA is TGTGCCAGCAGCCAAGGGGGGGTCACAGGGCGGCATAGCAATCAGCCCCAGCATTTT. Variable domain in full (rest from reference TRBV5-6 and TRBJ1-5): DAGVTQSPTHLIKTRGQQVTLRCSPKSGHDTVSWYQQALGQGPQFIFQYYEEEERQRGNFPDRFSGHQFPNYSSELNVNALLLGDSALYLCASSQGGVTGRHSNQPQHFGDGTRLSIL.

The chain recombines TRBV7-2 with TRBJ1-5; D ambiguous. The ends were cut back, 4 bases at V and 7 bases at J, with 20 bases in the middle. CDR3 length: 16 residues. Germline CDR1 and CDR2: SGHTA and FQGNSA. This CDR3 reads CASSSPLGPAGQPQHF. In DNA, the CDR3 is TGTGCCAGCAGCTCACCCTTAGGGCCGGCGGGGCAGCCCCAGCATTTT.

This clone has a handful of counts. Other nucleotide sequences in the sample specify the same CDR3. The V gene is TRBV9, the J gene TRBJ1-1; D is ambiguous. This CDR3 is built from 13 residues. The V gene's germline CDR1 is SGDLS and CDR2 YYNGEE. The V gene lost 0 bases and the J gene lost 1 base, with 4 bases spanning the gap. The CDR3 protein is CASSVAGNTEAFF. CDR3 in DNA: TGTGCCAGCAGCGTAGCAGGGAACACTGAAGCTTTCTTT.

As DNA, the CDR3 is TGTGCCAGCAGCGTAGTTCCGAGCTCCTACAATGAGCAGTTCTTC. Its translation is CASSVVPSSYNEQFF. This rearrangement joins TRBV9 to TRBJ2-1; D uncertain. The CDR3 is 15 residues long. In germline, CDR1 is SGDLS, CDR2 YYNGEE. The V end lost 0 bases, the J end lost 0 bases, and 7 bases lay between the germline ends.

The chain recombines TRBV4-1 with TRBJ2-5; tentatively, D is TRBD2 (7 bases). CDR3 length equals 18 residues. The germline V gene encodes CDR1 MGHRA and CDR2 YSYEKL. Trimming removed 0 bases at V and 0 bases at J, with 17 bases between. This CDR3 reads CASSQEKGGGINQETQYF. In DNA, the CDR3 is TGCGCCAGCAGCCAAGAAAAGGGAGGGGGAATAAACCAAGAGACCCAGTACTTC.

The CDR3, as DNA: TGTGCCAGCAGCCAGAGGCAGGGGGATGGCTATGGCTACACCTTC. It is translated as CASSQRQGDGYGYTF. The rearrangement uses TRBV7-3 and TRBJ1-2, with TRBD1 matching 7 bases. This CDR3 region has 15 residues. CDR1 and CDR2 (germline): SGHTA, FQGTGA. Germline trimming cut 5 bases from V and 4 bases from J; bases unmatched to any gene: 10.

The chain carries TRBV29-1 and TRBJ1-4, with D hard to call. CDR3 length equals 13 residues. V lost 5 bases and J 0 bases, leaving 7 bases between the germline ends. Per germline, CDR1 SQVTM and CDR2 ANQGSEA. The CDR3 loop is CSVRRSTNEKLFF. In DNA form, the CDR3 reads TGCAGCGTTCGGCGGTCAACTAATGAAAAACTGTTTTTT. The variable domain in full, completed from reference TRBV29-1 and TRBJ1-4, reads SAVISQKPSRDICQRGTSLTIQCQVDSQVTMMFWYRQQPGQSLTLIATANQGSEATYESGFVIDKFPISRPNLTFSTLTVSNMSPEDSSIYLCSVRRSTNEKLFFGSGTQLSVL.

V gene TRBV5-4 combines with J gene TRBJ2-5, with D perhaps TRBD1 (5 bases). The CDR3 is 14 residues long. V was pared by 5 bases and J by 2 bases, with 13 bases between. Per the germline V gene, CDR1 is SGHNT and CDR2 is YYREEE (reference sequence). In DNA, the CDR3 is TGTGCCAGCAGGGAACTTGACAGACAAGAGACCCAGTACTTC. It specifies CASRELDRQETQYF.